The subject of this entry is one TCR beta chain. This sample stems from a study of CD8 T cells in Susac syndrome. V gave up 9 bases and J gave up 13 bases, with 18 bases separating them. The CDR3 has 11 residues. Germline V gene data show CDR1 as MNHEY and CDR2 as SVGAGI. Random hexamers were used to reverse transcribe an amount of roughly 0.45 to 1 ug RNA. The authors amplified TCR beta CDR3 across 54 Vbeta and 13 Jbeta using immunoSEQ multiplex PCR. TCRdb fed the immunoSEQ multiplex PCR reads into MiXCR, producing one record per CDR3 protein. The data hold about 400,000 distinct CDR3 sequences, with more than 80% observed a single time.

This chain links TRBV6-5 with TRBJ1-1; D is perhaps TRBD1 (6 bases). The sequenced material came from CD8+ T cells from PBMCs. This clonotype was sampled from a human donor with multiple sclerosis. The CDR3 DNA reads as TGTGCCAGTGAGACCGGGACATTGGTTTTCTTT. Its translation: CASETGTLVFF.